This T cell receptor (beta chain) was captured in a study of blood T cell repertoires in COVID-19. Study-level information: The origin of the acute and convalescent COVID-19 samples was the United States, Italy and Spain. Sample material is recorded as cDNA or gDNA derived from T cells, B-cell-depleted T cells, or PBMCs.

The CDR3 runs 17 residues. Germline CDR1 reads SGHVS; CDR2 reads FNYEAQ. Trimming pared 4 bases from V and 3 bases from J, leaving 18 bases between. Authors' methods: Amplification from reference gene primers served as the basis for estimated nucleated cell counts. Produced via immunoSEQ multiplex PCR; TCRdb's table is partial and in-frame only. V, J and clone size are those of that table, while D and trimming were read from the DNA. The table includes 160,000 or so clones, roughly 90% detected once. The receptor was isolated from a man in his sixties with acute or convalescent COVID-19. The V call is TRBV7-6, the J call TRBJ2-2; a weak D match, TRBD2 (5 bases). The sequencing input was peripheral blood. CDR3 loop: CASSSSRSRVDTGELFF. CDR3 nucleotides: TGTGCCAGCAGCTCCAGTCGATCGCGGGTGGACACCGGGGAGCTGTTTTTT.